These 27 T cell receptor beta chains were sequenced from one sample in a study of CD4 T cells in relation to SARS-CoV-2 and coronaviruses (dated by TCRdb to about 2021). CD4+ T cells from unexposed donors were collected before the COVID-19 pandemic (2011-2018). Libraries were prepared through the immunoSEQ multiplex PCR assay. TCRdb carries this immuneACCESS record with in-frame sequences only. Its versions omit some clonotypes, under half of them owing to an unresolved V gene in the studies checked, with the rest unexplained. The sample includes 60,000 to 65,000 clones, with around 93% observed a single time. Approximately 0.15% of the sample comes from the top ten. The sample consisted of naive CD4+ T cells from PBMCs. The cell subset or site label corresponds to: naive CD4+ T cells isolated by negative enrichment. These receptors were obtained from a human donor in good health.

The rearrangement joins TRBV27 to TRBJ2-7; 11 bases are a match to TRBD2. Germline assignment: CDR1 MNHEY and CDR2 SMNVEV (reference sequence). Trimming at V came to 3 bases and at J to 4 bases, leaving 8 bases not matched to a gene. CDR3 length: 16 amino acids. The CDR3 DNA sequence: TGTGCCAGCAGTTTGGCTAGCGGGAGGCCCCGGTACGAGCAGTACTTC. Protein product: CASSLASGRPRYEQYF.

Only one count was recorded for this clone. This rearrangement joins TRBV30 to TRBJ2-7; 9 bases match TRBD1. The V gene end was trimmed by 0 bases and the J gene end by 1 base; junction bases not matched to a gene: 1. This CDR3 comprises 14 residues. Germline CDR1 is GTSNPN and CDR2 is SVGIG (reference sequence). The CDR3 DNA reads TGTGCCTGGAGTGTAGGACAGGGGTCCTACGAGCAGTACTTC. Encoded protein: CAWSVGQGSYEQYF.

This clone came up once. This chain connects TRBV10-2 to TRBJ2-1, with D perhaps TRBD2 (7 bases). Deletions cut 2 bases from V and 7 bases from J, with 15 bases between. The germline V gene encodes CDR1 WSHSY and CDR2 SAAADI. The CDR3 contains 15 residues. CDR3 nucleotide sequence: TGCGCCAGCAGTGAGAGGGGGAGGGCCGGGAATGAGCAGTTCTTC. Encoded protein: CASSERGRAGNEQFF.

The V and J genes are TRBV5-1 and TRBJ1-5, with a possible D match to TRBD1 (5 bases). The germline CDR1 and CDR2 sequences are SGHRS and YFSETQ. The V and J ends lost 4 bases and 1 base respectively, with 6 bases between them. This CDR3 has 13 residues. The CDR3 reads CASSRDSNQPQHF. For the CDR3, the DNA is TGCGCCAGCAGCAGGGACAGCAATCAGCCCCAGCATTTT.

This clone was recorded once. Written as DNA, the CDR3 is TGTGCCAGCAGCCTTGGGACAGCGCTCTATGGCTACACCTTC. Its translation: CASSLGTALYGYTF. The genes are TRBV28 and TRBJ1-2, with 7 nucleotides matching TRBD1. Germline V CDR1 and CDR2: MDHEN, SYDVKM. J lost 4 bases, V lost 6 bases, and 8 bases had no gene match. The CDR3 is 14 residues long.

This clone was detected once. CDR3 amino acids: CASSQEFGTGAYEQYF. CDR3 DNA: TGTGCCAGCAGCCAAGAGTTCGGGACAGGGGCCTACGAGCAGTACTTC. This rearrangement joins TRBV3-1 (or the pseudogene TRBV3-2) to TRBJ2-7, with 10 bases identical to TRBD1. The germline V gene encodes CDR1 LGHDT and CDR2 YNNKEL (reference sequence). The trim removed 0 bases at V and 2 bases at J, leaving 4 bases unmatched. The CDR3 is 16 amino acids.

The chain has TRBV6-5 and TRBJ2-1, with TRBD2 identical over 8 bases. The J segment lost 1 base and the V segment lost 2 bases, leaving 4 bases of the junction unmatched. The CDR3 extends over 16 amino acids. Germline assignment: CDR1 MNHEY and CDR2 SVGAGI. The CDR3 DNA reads TGTGCCAGCAGTTACGGGTCTAGCGGGTCCTACAATGAGCAGTTCTTC. Protein sequence: CASSYGSSGSYNEQFF.

The chain carries TRBV3-1 (or the pseudogene TRBV3-2) and TRBJ2-6, with D perhaps TRBD1 (6 bases). Trimming stripped 1 base from V and 2 bases from J, with 9 bases between. This CDR3 is built from 16 residues. Per germline, CDR1 LGHDT and CDR2 YNNKEL (reference sequence). In DNA, the CDR3 is TGTGCCAGCAGCCAAGGAAGGGGGACTGGGGCCAACGTCCTGACTTTC. It yields the protein CASSQGRGTGANVLTF.

The chain combines TRBV5-1 with TRBJ1-3, with D perhaps TRBD1 (6 bases). Germline CDR1 SGHRS, CDR2 YFSETQ. This CDR3 region has 16 residues. The germline V and J ends were trimmed by 4 bases and 0 bases, with 14 bases remaining between them. Here the CDR3 reads CASSPVVTGSGNTIYF. The CDR3 DNA is TGCGCCAGCAGCCCGGTAGTGACAGGCTCTGGAAACACCATATATTTT.

The chain carries TRBV11-3 and TRBJ1-6; 7 bases are a match to TRBD1. Looked up from germline, CDR1 is SGHNT and CDR2 is YENEEA. J gave up 5 bases and V 5 bases, and 9 bases lay outside the gene matches. The CDR3 totals 16 residues. Here the CDR3 reads CASSPGTEHHNSPLHF. In DNA form, the CDR3 reads TGTGCCAGCAGCCCGGGGACAGAACACCATAATTCACCCCTCCACTTT.

A remark on this clone: Additional DNA sequences in this sample encode the identical CDR3. The CDR3 loop is CASKDSYEQYF. In nucleotides, the CDR3 is TGTGCCAGCAAAGACAGCTACGAGCAGTACTTC. The chain has TRBV6-5 and TRBJ2-7; maybe TRBD1 (5 bases). The CDR3 has 11 amino acids. The V end lost 7 bases, the J end lost 3 bases, and 7 bases lay between the germline ends. Germline V gene data show CDR1 as MNHEY and CDR2 as SVGAGI.

V is TRBV7-9 and J is TRBJ1-4; D remains ambiguous. Germline V gene lookup returns CDR1 SEHNR and CDR2 FQNEAQ (reference sequence). Trimming left V 6 bases short and J 10 bases short, with 18 bases between. The CDR3 sequence is 14 residues long. CDR3 loop: CASSSRAGLGKLFF. The CDR3 DNA is TGTGCCAGCAGTAGTCGCGCGGGTTTGGGAAAACTGTTTTTT.

This chain uses TRBV7-2 with TRBJ2-1; D remains ambiguous. Germline CDR1 SGHTA, CDR2 FQGNSA. V lost 1 base and J 7 bases, leaving 14 bases between the germline ends. The CDR3 spans 15 residues. This CDR3 reads CASSLERLSGNEQFF. The CDR3 bases are TGTGCCAGCAGCTTAGAGAGGCTCTCCGGGAATGAGCAGTTCTTC.

The V and J genes are TRBV25-1 and TRBJ2-1; tentatively, D is TRBD2 (6 bases). This CDR3 comprises 13 residues. Trimming pared 7 bases from V and 13 bases from J, leaving 20 bases between. Per germline, CDR1 MGHDK and CDR2 SYGVNS. The CDR3 here is CASTRDSTLRQFF. CDR3 DNA: TGTGCCAGCACCCGGGACTCGACTCTGAGACAGTTCTTC.

CDR3: CASSAPPQETQYF. CDR3 nucleotide sequence: TGTGCCAGCTCTGCCCCCCCCCAAGAGACCCAGTACTTC. The chain recombines TRBV28 with TRBJ2-5, with no clear D. The V end lost 8 bases, the J end lost 1 base, and 11 bases lay between the germline ends. The CDR3 has 13 residues. Looked up from germline, CDR1 is MDHEN and CDR2 is SYDVKM.

The chain uses TRBV6-4 and TRBJ2-2; perhaps TRBD2 as D (6 bases). The CDR3 spans 14 residues. Germline values: CDR1 MRHNA, CDR2 SNTAGT. V shed 8 bases and J shed 5 bases, with 15 bases lying between them. CDR3 bases: TGTGCCAGCTCGGGAGTCTGGGGGACCGGGGAGCTGTTTTTT. Its protein product is CASSGVWGTGELFF.

The genes are TRBV10-3 and TRBJ1-2; D is possibly TRBD1 (6 bases). This CDR3 region has 16 residues. Trimming took 6 bases from V and 6 from J, leaving 23 bases between them. Per germline, CDR1 ENHRY and CDR2 SYGVKD. The CDR3 nucleotides are TGTGCCATCAGGAAGACCGGTGGGGGCTTAGGAGATGGCTACACCTTC. It codes for CAIRKTGGGLGDGYTF.

The chain is built from TRBV3-1 (or the pseudogene TRBV3-2) and TRBJ2-7; 9 positions agree with TRBD2. The J segment lost 5 bases and the V segment lost 1 base, leaving 3 bases of the junction unmatched. Germline CDR1 and CDR2: LGHDT and YNNKEL (reference sequence). CDR3 length: 14 residues. The CDR3 region is CASSQGTSANEQYF. In DNA form, the CDR3 reads TGTGCCAGCAGCCAAGGGACTAGCGCCAACGAGCAGTACTTC.

V usage is TRBV7-9 and J usage is TRBJ2-1; either TRBD1 or TRBD2 may fit D (5 bases each). Trimming removed 6 bases from V and 0 bases from J, with 24 bases in between. Germline-derived CDR1 and CDR2 are SEHNR and FQNEAQ (reference sequence). This CDR3 is built from 19 residues. CDR3 sequence reads: CASSRRNAGTDSSYNEQFF. The DNA of the CDR3 is TGTGCCAGCAGTCGCAGAAACGCCGGGACCGATAGCTCCTACAATGAGCAGTTCTTC.

This clone has only one observation. This chain links TRBV9 with TRBJ2-1; TRBD2 matches 9 bases. J gave up 6 bases and V 3 bases, and 10 bases lay outside the gene matches. CDR1 and CDR2 from the germline V gene are SGDLS and YYNGEE. The CDR3 sequence is 16 residues long. The CDR3 nucleotides read TGTGCCAGCAGCGCGGGGGGGACTAGCCTATCCAATGAGCAGTTCTTC. This gives the protein CASSAGGTSLSNEQFF.

V and J are TRBV7-9 and TRBJ1-1; no definite D call. CDR3 size: 15 residues. Trimming took 4 bases from V and 0 from J, leaving 12 bases between them. Germline V CDR1 and CDR2: SEHNR, FQNEAQ (reference sequence). CDR3 DNA sequence: TGTGCCAGCAGCTCGTCGCAGGCCATGAACACTGAAGCTTTCTTT. It encodes CASSSSQAMNTEAFF.

This chain links TRBV19 with TRBJ1-4; 7 positions match TRBD1. Germline V gene sequence: CDR1 LNHDA, CDR2 SQIVND (reference sequence). CDR3 length equals 18 residues. J lost 3 bases, V lost 5 bases, and 15 bases had no gene match. This chain's CDR3 is CASSPSGGLLRPNEKLFF. The CDR3 nucleotides are TGTGCCAGTAGTCCTTCAGGGGGACTCCTCAGGCCTAATGAAAAACTGTTTTTT.

The V and J genes are TRBV4-1 and TRBJ2-7, with a possible D match to TRBD1 (5 bases). From germline, CDR1 is MGHRA and CDR2 YSYEKL. The V gene lost 0 bases and the J gene lost 4 bases, with 13 bases spanning the gap. The CDR3 sequence is 15 residues long. CDR3 loop: CASSQDVNRQYEQYF. Written as DNA, the CDR3 is TGCGCCAGCAGCCAAGATGTGAACAGGCAGTACGAGCAGTACTTC.

This chain links TRBV6-1 with TRBJ2-1; TRBD2 matches at 10 bases. Germline V gene data show CDR1 as MNHNS and CDR2 as SASEGT. The CDR3 has 14 amino acids. V was clipped by 3 bases and J by 9 bases; unmatched bases: 5. Here the CDR3 DNA reads TGTGCCAGCAGTGAGGGAGGGACTAGCGTTGAGCAGTTCTTC. Its translation: CASSEGGTSVEQFF.

The CDR3 sequence is CASRPDRGRTDTQYF. CDR3 sequence (DNA): TGTGCCAGCAGACCTGACAGGGGGAGGACAGATACGCAGTATTTT. The gene calls are TRBV27 and TRBJ2-3, with 9 nucleotides matching TRBD1. The CDR3 contains 15 residues. Germline assignment: CDR1 MNHEY and CDR2 SMNVEV (reference sequence). The ends lost 6 bases at V and 3 bases at J; junction bases unmatched: 7.

The gene calls are TRBV29-1 and TRBJ2-7; no reliable D call. V was trimmed by 7 bases and J by 4 bases, leaving 17 bases between them. The CDR3 extends over 13 amino acids. Germline CDR1 reads SQVTM; CDR2 reads ANQGSEA. The DNA of the CDR3 is TGCAGCGCTTGCCGAGACTTACCATACGAGCAGTACTTC. Its protein product is CSACRDLPYEQYF.

The chain is built from TRBV12-3 or TRBV12-4 and TRBJ2-5; tentative D call: TRBD1 (5 bases). Between the trimmed V and J ends, which lost 3 bases and 7 bases, there was a span of 12 bases. The CDR3 is 13 amino acids. This chain's CDR3 is CASSFRQGGTQYF. CDR3 DNA: TGTGCCAGCAGTTTCAGGCAGGGCGGGACCCAGTACTTC.